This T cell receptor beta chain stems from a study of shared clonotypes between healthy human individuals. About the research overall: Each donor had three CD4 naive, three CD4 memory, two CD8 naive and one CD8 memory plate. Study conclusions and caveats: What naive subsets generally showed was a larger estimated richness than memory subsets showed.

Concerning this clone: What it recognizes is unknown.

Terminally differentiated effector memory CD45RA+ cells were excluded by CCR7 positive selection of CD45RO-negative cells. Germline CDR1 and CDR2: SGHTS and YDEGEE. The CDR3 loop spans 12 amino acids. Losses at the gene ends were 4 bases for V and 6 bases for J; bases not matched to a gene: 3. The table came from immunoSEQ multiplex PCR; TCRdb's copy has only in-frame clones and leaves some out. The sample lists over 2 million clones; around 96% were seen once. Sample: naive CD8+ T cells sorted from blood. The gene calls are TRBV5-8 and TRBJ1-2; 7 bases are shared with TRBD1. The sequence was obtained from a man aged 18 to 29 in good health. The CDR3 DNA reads TGTGCCAGCAGCCTGACAGGGAATGGCTACACCTTC. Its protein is CASSLTGNGYTF.